This T cell receptor (beta chain) is drawn from a study of control samples from healthy donors and cancer patients. Produced via immunoSEQ multiplex PCR; TCRdb's table is partial and in-frame only. The sample holds around 100,000 clones; just over 85% are singletons and the top ten take 12% to 15%. The CDR3 loop spans 16 amino acids. V lost 0 bases, J lost 0 bases, and 12 bases lay in between. Looked up from germline, CDR1 is KGHSH and CDR2 is LQKENI. The receptor comes from a man aged 25-45 years in good health. The sequenced material came from blood. The chain is built from TRBV18 and TRBJ2-7; weak D call: TRBD2 (6 bases). The CDR3 sequence is CASSPPSGNPSYEQYF. The CDR3 DNA reads TGTGCCAGCTCACCACCTAGCGGTAACCCCTCCTACGAGCAGTACTTC.